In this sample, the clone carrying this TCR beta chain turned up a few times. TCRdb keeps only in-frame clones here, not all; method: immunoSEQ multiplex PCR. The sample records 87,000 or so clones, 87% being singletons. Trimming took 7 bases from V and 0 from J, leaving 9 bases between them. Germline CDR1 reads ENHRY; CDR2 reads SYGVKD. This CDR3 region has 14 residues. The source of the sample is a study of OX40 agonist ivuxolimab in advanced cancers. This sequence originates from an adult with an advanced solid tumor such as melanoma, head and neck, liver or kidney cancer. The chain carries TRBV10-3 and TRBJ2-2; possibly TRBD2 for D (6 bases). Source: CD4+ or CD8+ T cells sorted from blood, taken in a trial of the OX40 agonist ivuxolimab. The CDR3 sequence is CAIKGLSNTGELFF. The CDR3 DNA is TGTGCCATCAAGGGACTGTCGAACACCGGGGAGCTGTTTTTT.